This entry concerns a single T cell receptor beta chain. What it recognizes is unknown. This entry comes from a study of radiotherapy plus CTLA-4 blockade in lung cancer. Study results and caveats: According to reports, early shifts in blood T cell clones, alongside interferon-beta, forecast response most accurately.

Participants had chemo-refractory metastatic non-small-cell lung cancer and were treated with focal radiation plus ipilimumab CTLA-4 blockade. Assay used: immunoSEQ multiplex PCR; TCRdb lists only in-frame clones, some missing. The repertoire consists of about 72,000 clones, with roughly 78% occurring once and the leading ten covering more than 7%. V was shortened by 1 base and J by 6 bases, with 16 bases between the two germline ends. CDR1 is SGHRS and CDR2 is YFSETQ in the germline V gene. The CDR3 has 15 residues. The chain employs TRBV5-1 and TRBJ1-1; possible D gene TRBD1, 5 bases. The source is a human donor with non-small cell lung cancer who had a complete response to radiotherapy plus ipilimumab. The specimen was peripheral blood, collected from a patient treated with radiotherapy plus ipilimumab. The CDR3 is CASSLSRTPGAEAFF. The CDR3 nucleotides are TGCGCCAGCAGCTTGTCGAGGACCCCGGGGGCTGAAGCTTTCTTT.